The 9 T cell receptor beta chains in this list originate from one sample, sequenced in a study of yellow fever vaccine responses in identical twins. TCRdb processed the RT-PCR reads anew with MiXCR; each CDR3 protein has one entry. The sample records some 1,700 distinct CDR3 sequences, 88% being singletons. The sample consisted of T cells from blood (PBMCs), unsorted or a sorted subset (not recorded which), taken before or after yellow fever vaccination (not recorded which). The receptors derive from a woman between 18 and 29 years old who received the yellow fever vaccine.

The chain uses TRBV5-6 and TRBJ2-1, with 7 nucleotides matching TRBD2. This CDR3 spans 16 amino acids. The V segment lost 2 bases and the J segment 8 bases; nucleotides outside the gene matches: 13. Germline CDR1 and CDR2: SGHDT and YYEEEE. CDR3 sequence reads: CASSLGTGGPLDEQFF. As DNA, the CDR3 is TGTGCCAGCAGCTTAGGAACGGGAGGCCCCTTGGATGAGCAGTTCTTC.

The J gene is TRBJ2-5, the V gene TRBV25-1, with D possibly matching TRBD1 (6 bases). The CDR3 extends over 10 amino acids. The germline CDR1 and CDR2 sequences are MGHDK and SYGVNS. With 6 bases removed from V and 7 bases from J, the gap between germline ends came to 6 bases. The CDR3 reads CASRGGTQYF. In DNA, the CDR3 is TGTGCCAGCAGAGGGGGGACCCAGTACTTC. The full variable domain, completed using reference TRBV25-1 and TRBJ2-5, is EADIYQTPRYLVIGTGKKITLECSQTMGHDKMYWYQQDPGMELHLIHYSYGVNSTEKGDLSSESTVSRIRTEHFPLTLESARPSHTSQYLCASRGGTQYFGPGTRLLVL.

The CDR3 coding sequence is TGTGCCACCAGCAAAGCAGGGTCAGAGGGGTTCTTC. This codes for CATSKAGSEGFF. This rearrangement joins TRBV15 to TRBJ2-1, with D possibly called TRBD1 or TRBD2 (5 bases each). Germline-derived CDR1 and CDR2 are LNHNV and YYDKDF (reference sequence). Trimming removed 4 bases at V and 15 bases at J, with 16 bases between. This CDR3 has 12 amino acids.

This chain uses TRBV6-5 with TRBJ1-1; TRBD1 aligns across 10 bases. CDR3 length equals 17 residues. Unmatched junction bases numbered 8, after V lost 0 bases and J lost 4 bases. Germline V gene sequence: CDR1 MNHEY, CDR2 SVGAGI. This CDR3 is CASSYSSGQGGGTEAFF. CDR3 bases: TGTGCCAGCAGTTACTCATCCGGACAGGGGGGTGGCACTGAAGCTTTCTTT.

This chain uses TRBV18 with TRBJ2-1; possibly TRBD1 for D (6 bases). This CDR3 spans 16 amino acids. Trimming pared 2 bases from V and 7 bases from J, leaving 18 bases between. Looked up from germline, CDR1 is KGHSH and CDR2 is LQKENI. The CDR3 DNA reads TGTGCCAGCTCACCATCGAAGGACAGAGCTTATAATGAGCAGTTCTTC. This codes for CASSPSKDRAYNEQFF.

This clonotype has only one observation. CDR3: CASSLLAPVNPTDTQYF. In DNA, the CDR3 is TGTGCCAGCAGCTTATTGGCACCCGTTAACCCCACAGATACGCAGTATTTT. The chain has TRBV7-3 and TRBJ2-3; D is ambiguous. Germline V gives CDR1 SGHTA, CDR2 FQGTGA. Trimming cost V 2 bases and J 2 bases, with 17 bases left between them. The CDR3 sequence is 17 residues long.

V and J are TRBV4-2 and TRBJ2-7; 11 positions match TRBD1. The CDR3 has 15 residues. V gave up 5 bases and J gave up 4 bases; unmatched junction bases: 7. Germline V gene data show CDR1 as LGHNA and CDR2 as YNFKEQ. The DNA for the CDR3 is TGTGCCAGCAGCAACGGACAGGGGGCAATATACGAGCAGTACTTC. Protein product: CASSNGQGAIYEQYF.

The chain has TRBV7-3 and TRBJ2-7; D may match TRBD1 or TRBD2 (5 bases each). The CDR3 consists of 16 residues. CDR1 is SGHTA, CDR2 FQGTGA, per germline. V gave up 1 base and J gave up 3 bases, with 16 bases separating them. The CDR3: CASSLIRGSGFYEQYF. In DNA, the CDR3 is TGTGCCAGCAGCTTAATCCGGGGCTCCGGATTCTACGAGCAGTACTTC.

The CDR3 region has the DNA TGTGCCAGCAGCAAAGTATGGCTAGCTACCCACTATAGCACAGATACGCAGTATTTT. This codes for CASSKVWLATHYSTDTQYF. The J gene is TRBJ2-3, the V gene TRBV21-1; the table names TRBD2, a call not compared with the DNA. TRBV21-1 is classified as a pseudogene. This CDR3 is built from 19 residues.